This TCR beta chain came from a study of memory CD4+ T cells and cytomegalovirus serostatus. Study in general: Healthy Belgian adult donors included under ten CMV-positive and 24 CMV-negative people.

This clone was detected a few times. The method was immunoSEQ multiplex PCR; TCRdb's version includes in-frame clones alone and lacks a portion of them. This repertoire shows roughly 67,000 clones, 75% to 80% found once; its top ten account for approximately 4.8%. The CDR3 is 10 amino acids. Per germline, CDR1 DFQATT and CDR2 SNEGSKA (reference sequence). Single viable CD3+CD4+CD8-CD45RO+ cells were sorted as the memory CD4+ T cells. The chain combines TRBV20-1 with TRBJ1-2; no firm D call. The sequencing input was memory CD4+ T cells from blood. This clonotype originated in an adult in good health and CMV-seropositive. For the CDR3, the DNA is TGCAGGACCCGTCCGTATGGCTACACCTTC. Its translation: CRTRPYGYTF.